This TCR beta chain was sequenced during a study of cytomegalovirus exposure and HLA in healthy donors. Broader study findings: Most TCRs appeared rarely, but some public TCRs recurred in many donors. Previous analysis showed most TCR beta V segments were productive about 90% or about 30% of the time. The Asian-associated ancestry cluster reportedly had fewer N-insertions than the 666-donor mean in a later analysis.

At sampling all donors were nominally healthy, likely with unrecorded immune exposures. The PCR had 60 Vbeta and 13 Jbeta primers. Libraries were prepared by immunoSEQ multiplex PCR; TCRdb keeps only in-frame clonotypes and omits some of them. The sample lists 150,000 to 200,000 clones, 82% occurring once. About this clone: Its specificity is not known.

Material for sequencing was PBMCs. The TCR originated in a man in his forties in good health and CMV-seronegative.

The chain's CDR3 is CASSGSIAGGPNEQFF. The DNA of the CDR3 is TGTGCCAGCAGCGGAAGTATAGCGGGGGGGCCCAATGAGCAGTTCTTC. The V call is TRBV9, the J call TRBJ2-1, with TRBD2 matching 11 bases. V dropped 3 bases and J dropped 6; count of bases not matched to a gene: 8. From germline, CDR1 is SGDLS and CDR2 YYNGEE. The CDR3 is 16 amino acids.